The 30 T cell receptor beta chains presented below share a single source sample, sequenced in a study of blood T cells in healthy people across ages. For the second PCR, which ran for about 7 to 12 cycles, a sample-barcoded 5' primer and a J-beta primer mix were used. TCRdb reanalysed the 5' RACE reads using MiXCR and keeps one entry per CDR3 protein. The sample gives approximately 2,000,000 distinct CDR3 sequences, about two fifths of which show up once; around 23% is in the top ten. Sequencing was carried out using blood. The source of these receptors is a human donor in good health.

V gene TRBV6-5 combines with J gene TRBJ1-1, with TRBD1 matching over 7 bases. With V trimmed by 11 bases and J by 6 bases, 6 bases remained unmatched. CDR1 and CDR2 from the germline V gene are MNHEY and SVGAGI. The CDR3 consists of 11 residues. The CDR3 DNA reads TGTGCCTCCCAGGGGGGACCTGAAGCTTTCTTT. Protein sequence: CASQGGPEAFF.

This chain joins TRBV12-3 or TRBV12-4 and TRBJ2-3, with 9 bases aligning to TRBD1. The J segment lost 4 bases and the V segment lost 6 bases, leaving 8 bases of the junction unmatched. The CDR3 has 15 residues. CDR3 nucleotide sequence: TGTGCCAGCAGCTGGACAGGGGAGGAAGCAGATACGCAGTATTTT. It specifies CASSWTGEEADTQYF.

V usage is TRBV28 and J usage is TRBJ1-4, with no clear D. V was clipped by 10 bases and J by 3 bases, with 12 bases between them. Germline CDR1 and CDR2: MDHEN and SYDVKM. The CDR3 consists of 13 residues. The CDR3 reads CAIQDGSNEKLFF. As DNA, the CDR3 is TGTGCCATCCAGGACGGATCTAATGAAAAACTGTTTTTT.

This clonotype appeared a few times. This chain joins TRBV7-6 and TRBJ2-5; D might be TRBD1 (7 bases). V gave up 3 bases and J gave up 1 base, with 21 bases separating them. Germline V gene lookup returns CDR1 SGHVS and CDR2 FNYEAQ. The CDR3 sequence is 18 residues long. The CDR3 DNA reads as TGTGCCAGCAGCTTCAGCCCGGTGGAGGGGGCGACCCAAGAGACCCAGTACTTC. This encodes CASSFSPVEGATQETQYF.

This sequence joins TRBV5-1 and TRBJ1-2; D not certain. Germline V gives CDR1 SGHRS, CDR2 YFSETQ. The CDR3 covers 12 residues. Trimming removed 2 bases from V and 7 bases from J, with 9 bases in between. This CDR3 reads CASSFRGVGYTF. In DNA form, the CDR3 reads TGCGCCAGCAGCTTTCGTGGCGTTGGCTACACCTTC. Combining the CDR3 with reference TRBV5-1 and TRBJ1-2 gives the whole variable domain KAGVTQTPRYLIKTRGQQVTLSCSPISGHRSVSWYQQTPGQGLQFLFEYFSETQRNKGNFPGRFSGRQFSNSRSEMNVSTLELGDSALYLCASSFRGVGYTFGSGTRLTVV.

This clonotype was picked up many times. The J gene is TRBJ2-7, the V gene TRBV6-5, with D possibly being TRBD1 (5 bases). CDR1 and CDR2 from the germline V gene are MNHEY and SVGAGI. The CDR3 covers 14 residues. The V gene lost 7 bases and the J gene lost 0 bases, with 13 bases spanning the gap. For the CDR3, the DNA is TGTGCCAGCATCTCACCAGGGATCTCCTACGAGCAGTACTTC. Translated, it gives CASISPGISYEQYF.

The V and J genes are TRBV7-9 and TRBJ2-1, with 12 bases matching TRBD2. Germline V lookup: CDR1 SEHNR, CDR2 FQNEAQ (reference sequence). V gave up 5 bases and J gave up 5 bases; unmatched junction bases: 10. The CDR3 spans 17 residues. The CDR3 DNA reads as TGTGCCAGCAGCGTTAAGGGCCTAGCGGGGGGGCACAATGAGCAGTTCTTC. Encoded protein: CASSVKGLAGGHNEQFF.

This chain connects TRBV7-9 to TRBJ2-1; D may correspond to TRBD1 or TRBD2 (6 bases each). This CDR3 has 14 amino acids. Trimming pared 3 bases from V and 5 bases from J, leaving 11 bases between. Germline values: CDR1 SEHNR, CDR2 FQNEAQ (reference sequence). The CDR3 DNA sequence: TGTGCCAGCAGCTTGGACGGGGGCAACAATGAGCAGTTCTTC. Its protein is CASSLDGGNNEQFF.

A few counts support this clonotype. This chain uses TRBV6-1 with TRBJ2-3; 16 bases are shared with TRBD2. Germline assignment: CDR1 MNHNS and CDR2 SASEGT. The ends lost 6 bases at V and 4 bases at J; junction bases unmatched: 7. This CDR3 is built from 17 residues. CDR3: CASSPGLAGGHPDTQYF. The CDR3, as DNA: TGTGCCAGCAGCCCGGGACTAGCGGGGGGGCACCCAGATACGCAGTATTTT.

This clonotype was seen a few times. The chain is built from TRBV11-1 and TRBJ2-5; unclear D gene. Per the germline V gene, CDR1 is SGHAT and CDR2 is FQDESV (reference sequence). The CDR3 extends over 15 amino acids. Trimming took 2 bases from V and 5 from J, leaving 15 bases between them. For the CDR3, the DNA is TGTGCCAGCAGCTTAAGTGAAATGGACGGGGAGACCCAGTACTTC. Translated: CASSLSEMDGETQYF.

This clonotype was picked up a small number of times. The DNA of the CDR3 is TGTGCTAGTGGTTTGGTGCGGTGGACAGGGAACTACAATGAGCAGTTCTTC. Protein sequence: CASGLVRWTGNYNEQFF. The chain is built from TRBV12-5 and TRBJ2-1, with 8 bases that match TRBD1. The CDR3 extends over 17 amino acids. Germline assignment: CDR1 LGHNT and CDR2 FRNRAP. With V trimmed by 0 bases and J by 3 bases, 7 bases remained unmatched.

The genes are TRBV20-1 and TRBJ2-4, with D maybe TRBD2 (5 bases). The DNA end is a closer match to TRBJ2-7, so the J assignment may be wrong. CDR3 length equals 17 residues. Germline values: CDR1 DFQATT, CDR2 SNEGSKA (reference sequence). Here the CDR3 reads CSARDQSARRGKNEQYF. CDR3 bases: TGCAGTGCTAGAGATCAGTCGGCTCGACGGGGTAAAAACGAGCAGTACTTC.

This clonotype was picked up a small number of times. The rearrangement joins TRBV7-9 to TRBJ1-1; D uncertain. This CDR3 comprises 12 residues. V was pared by 6 bases and J by 5 bases, with 10 bases between. In germline, CDR1 is SEHNR, CDR2 FQNEAQ (reference sequence). The CDR3 sequence: CASSSRWTEAFF. The CDR3 DNA reads TGTGCCAGCAGTTCGAGGTGGACTGAAGCTTTCTTT.

This clonotype was seen a few times. The CDR3 bases are TGCAGTGCTAGACAGACCTTAGCCAAAAACATTCAGTACTTC. It yields the protein CSARQTLAKNIQYF. The chain joins TRBV20-1 to TRBJ2-4; D not resolved. Trimming stripped 2 bases from V and 0 bases from J, with 8 bases between. In germline, CDR1 is DFQATT, CDR2 SNEGSKA (reference sequence). The CDR3 sequence is 14 residues long.

This chain joins TRBV7-9 and TRBJ2-2; D is undetermined. V was pared by 1 base and J by 0 bases, with 12 bases between. The CDR3 consists of 17 residues. From germline, CDR1 is SEHNR and CDR2 FQNEAQ (reference sequence). The CDR3 protein is CASSLGGVQANTGELFF. The DNA of the CDR3 is TGTGCCAGCAGCTTAGGTGGTGTACAAGCGAACACCGGGGAGCTGTTTTTT.

This clonotype came up a few times. The V call is TRBV20-1, the J call TRBJ1-6; maybe TRBD1 (5 bases). This CDR3 comprises 15 residues. Trimming shortened V by 3 bases and J by 4 bases, and 13 bases separated the two germline ends. Germline CDR1 DFQATT, CDR2 SNEGSKA (reference sequence). The CDR3 is CSASDSAPYNSPLHF. CDR3 in DNA: TGCAGTGCTAGTGACAGTGCGCCTTATAATTCACCCCTCCACTTT.

This chain uses TRBV12-3 or TRBV12-4 with TRBJ2-7; possible D gene TRBD1, 6 bases. V was trimmed by 5 bases and J by 4 bases, leaving 12 bases between them. The CDR3 runs 13 residues. The chain's CDR3 is CASSPKGEYEQYF. In DNA form, the CDR3 reads TGTGCCAGCAGTCCAAAGGGGGAATACGAGCAGTACTTC.

This clonotype has more than one count but fewer than ten. This sequence joins TRBV6-5 and TRBJ2-4; possibly TRBD2 for D (6 bases). TRBJ2-5 explains the end of the DNA better; the J call may be wrong. The germline CDR1 and CDR2 sequences are MNHEY and SVGAGI. This CDR3 region has 15 residues. CDR3 sequence (DNA): TGTGCCAGCAGTTACGTCGCGGAGGGTCAAGAGACCCAGTACTTC. Translating it yields CASSYVAEGQETQYF.

This clonotype was recorded a few times. The CDR3 loop is CASGMGVSYEQYF. The CDR3 DNA sequence: TGTGCTAGTGGCATGGGGGTCTCCTACGAGCAGTACTTC. The gene calls are TRBV12-5 and TRBJ2-7; D assignment may be TRBD1 or TRBD2 (5 bases each). Trimming pared 6 bases from V and 0 bases from J, leaving 9 bases between. Germline lookup yields CDR1 LGHNT and CDR2 FRNRAP. The CDR3 spans 13 residues.

The genes are TRBV5-1 and TRBJ1-5; the match to TRBD1 covers 12 bases. The CDR3 length is 20 residues. V lost 0 bases, J lost 0 bases, and 10 bases stayed unmatched. Germline CDR1 reads SGHRS; CDR2 reads YFSETQ. CDR3 DNA sequence: TGCGCCAGCAGCTTGGGGGGGACAGGGGGCGGGAAGTATAGCAATCAGCCCCAGCATTTT. It is translated as CASSLGGTGGGKYSNQPQHF.

J is TRBJ1-1 and V is TRBV7-9; unclear D gene. The CDR3 length is 12 residues. The germline V gene encodes CDR1 SEHNR and CDR2 FQNEAQ (reference sequence). The CDR3 region has the DNA TGTGCGGGCAAGGCCTGGGACACTGAAGCTTTCTTT. Translating gives CAGKAWDTEAFF.

Details on this clonotype: The CDR3 ends on some other residue instead of the conserved phenylalanine or tryptophan, so this is likely a read error. The chain employs TRBV11-3 and TRBJ1-1; tentatively, D is TRBD1 (6 bases). With 0 bases removed from V and 0 bases from J, the gap between germline ends came to 17 bases. The CDR3 spans 18 residues. Germline V gene sequence: CDR1 SGHNT, CDR2 YENEEA. This CDR3 reads CASSLDPRGRTMNTEAFC. In DNA, the CDR3 is TGTGCCAGCAGCTTAGATCCCCGGGGGCGAACGATGAACACTGAAGCTTTCTGT.

This clonotype was counted a single time. The rearrangement uses TRBV5-1 and TRBJ1-1, with no clear D. Germline V gives CDR1 SGHRS, CDR2 YFSETQ. Trimming left V 3 bases short and J 1 base short, with 13 bases between. The CDR3 runs to 15 residues. CDR3 loop: CASSSGLSQNTEAFF. Written as DNA, the CDR3 is TGCGCCAGCAGCTCTGGACTCAGCCAGAACACTGAAGCTTTCTTT.

J is TRBJ2-1 and V is TRBV27, with 9 bases matching TRBD2. Germline V gene lookup returns CDR1 MNHEY and CDR2 SMNVEV (reference sequence). The CDR3 runs to 15 residues. The trim removed 6 bases at V and 5 bases at J, leaving 8 bases unmatched. The CDR3 region has the DNA TGTGCCAGCAGACCCGGTCTAGCGGGGAACAATGAGCAGTTCTTC. Its protein is CASRPGLAGNNEQFF.

The chain is built from TRBV20-1 and TRBJ1-5; 7 positions match TRBD1. Germline lookup yields CDR1 DFQATT and CDR2 SNEGSKA (reference sequence). Trimming cost V 2 bases and J 4 bases; bases outside gene matches: 2. The CDR3 has 13 amino acids. This CDR3 reads CSARQGGNQPQHF. The CDR3 bases are TGCAGTGCTAGACAGGGGGGTAATCAGCCCCAGCATTTT.

This clonotype was counted only a few times. CDR3 loop: CASSDRGDGRNYGYTF. The CDR3 DNA reads as TGTGCCAGCAGCGACAGGGGCGATGGAAGGAACTATGGCTACACCTTC. The V call is TRBV7-6, the J call TRBJ1-2; 8 bases map to TRBD1. CDR3 size: 16 residues. From germline, CDR1 is SGHVS and CDR2 FNYEAQ. The junction had 10 bases not matched to a gene; V was cut back by 5 bases and J by 2 bases.

The genes are TRBV10-3 and TRBJ1-2; 7 bases map to TRBD1. With V trimmed by 8 bases and J by 2 bases, 5 bases remained unmatched. The CDR3 sequence is 13 residues long. Germline CDR1 ENHRY, CDR2 SYGVKD. CDR3 sequence: CAIGGTENYGYTF. In DNA, the CDR3 is TGTGCCATCGGTGGGACAGAAAACTATGGCTACACCTTC.

This clonotype was detected a few times. The chain combines TRBV9 with TRBJ2-4, with TRBD1 as a possible D gene (5 bases). The J call is in doubt because the DNA end fits TRBJ2-7 better. CDR1 and CDR2 from the germline V gene are SGDLS and YYNGEE. The CDR3 length is 13 residues. CDR3 coding DNA: TGTGCCAGCTCTGAAACAGGATTCACCGAGCAGTACTTC. This codes for CASSETGFTEQYF.

This clonotype has more than one count but fewer than ten. The chain joins TRBV3-1 to TRBJ2-5, with no clear D. The CDR3 has 14 residues. Trimming stripped 1 base from V and 1 base from J, with 7 bases between. CDR1 and CDR2 from the germline V gene are LGHDT and YNNKEL (reference sequence). CDR3 coding DNA: TGTGCCAGCAGCCAAGTTGTGACCCAAGAGACCCAGTACTTC. The encoded protein is CASSQVVTQETQYF.

The J gene is TRBJ2-7, the V gene TRBV4-1; D remains unclear. Germline values: CDR1 MGHRA, CDR2 YSYEKL. V lost 1 base, J lost 3 bases, and 10 bases lay in between. The CDR3 contains 14 residues. The CDR3, as DNA: TGCGCCAGCAGCCAAGTTGGGAACGGCTACGAGCAGTACTTC. It yields the protein CASSQVGNGYEQYF.